This TCR beta chain was recovered during a study of blood T cell repertoires in COVID-19. On the study more broadly: Samples representing acute and convalescent COVID-19 were sourced from the United States, Italy and Spain. From T cells, B-cell-depleted T cells, or PBMCs came the material, which was cDNA or gDNA.

J gave up 8 bases and V 3 bases, and 7 bases lay outside the gene matches. The CDR3 runs 15 residues. Germline V gene data show CDR1 as MNHEY and CDR2 as SVGEGT. Study processing details: Reference gene primer amplification gave estimated nucleated cell counts. Using immunoSEQ multiplex PCR, the repertoire was profiled, and TCRdb retains in-frame clones only, with some absent. D and trimming were read from the DNA, whereas the V and J calls and clone size are those reported in that table. This table holds approximately 67,000 clones, about 89% found once. The chain has TRBV6-2 or TRBV6-3 and TRBJ2-1; 10 bases agree with TRBD2. Sequencing used peripheral blood. This receptor was taken from a human donor in a cohort sampled during active COVID-19. The CDR3 sequence: CASSYSAAGGYEQFF. For the CDR3, the DNA is TGTGCCAGCAGTTATTCAGCAGCGGGAGGGTATGAGCAGTTCTTC.